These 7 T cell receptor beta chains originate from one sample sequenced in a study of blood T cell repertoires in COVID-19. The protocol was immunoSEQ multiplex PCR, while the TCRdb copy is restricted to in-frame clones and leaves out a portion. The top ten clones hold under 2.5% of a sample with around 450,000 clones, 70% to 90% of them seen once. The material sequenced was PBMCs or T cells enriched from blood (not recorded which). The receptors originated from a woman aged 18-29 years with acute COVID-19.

The CDR3 region has the DNA TGTGCCATCAGTGAGCATGGGTGGGAGGGCCTCCAGGGTCAGACCCAGTACTTC. Protein sequence: CAISEHGWEGLQGQTQYF. The V and J genes are TRBV10-3 and TRBJ2-5; 7 positions match TRBD2. CDR1 and CDR2 (germline): ENHRY, SYGVKD. Germline trimming cut 2 bases from V and 6 bases from J; bases unmatched to any gene: 18. CDR3 length equals 18 residues.

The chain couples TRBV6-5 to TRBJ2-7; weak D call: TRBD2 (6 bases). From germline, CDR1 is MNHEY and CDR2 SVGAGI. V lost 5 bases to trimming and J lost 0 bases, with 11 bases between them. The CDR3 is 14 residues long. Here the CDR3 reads CASSPRGTSYEQYF. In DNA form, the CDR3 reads TGTGCCAGCAGTCCCCGGGGGACCTCCTACGAGCAGTACTTC.

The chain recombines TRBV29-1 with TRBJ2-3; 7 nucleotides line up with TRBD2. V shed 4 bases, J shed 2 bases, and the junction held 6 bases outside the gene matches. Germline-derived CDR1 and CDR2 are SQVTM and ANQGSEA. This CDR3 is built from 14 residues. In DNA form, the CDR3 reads TGCAGCGTTGCACTAGCGCATATCACAGATACGCAGTATTTT. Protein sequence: CSVALAHITDTQYF.

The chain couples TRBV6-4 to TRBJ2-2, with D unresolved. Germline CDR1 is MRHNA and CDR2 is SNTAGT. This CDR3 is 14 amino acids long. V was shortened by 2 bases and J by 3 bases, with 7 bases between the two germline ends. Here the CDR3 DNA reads TGTGCCAGCAGTGACAGACTTTACACCGGGGAGCTGTTTTTT. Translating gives CASSDRLYTGELFF.

The CDR3 coding sequence is TGTGCCAGCAGCTTGATTCCAGGGGGCGTCTCCTACAATGAGCAGTTCTTC. Translating it yields CASSLIPGGVSYNEQFF. The chain carries TRBV5-5 and TRBJ2-1; 8 bases map to TRBD1. The CDR3 sequence is 17 residues long. With 1 base clipped from V and 0 bases from J, the junction kept 6 bases outside the gene matches. Per the germline V gene, CDR1 is SGHKS and CDR2 is YYEKEE (reference sequence).

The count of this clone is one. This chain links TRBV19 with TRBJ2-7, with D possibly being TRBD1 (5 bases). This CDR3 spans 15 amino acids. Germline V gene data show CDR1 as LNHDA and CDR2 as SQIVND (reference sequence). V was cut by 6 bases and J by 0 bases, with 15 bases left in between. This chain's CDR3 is CASRQTARDSYEQYF. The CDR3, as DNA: TGTGCCAGTAGACAAACGGCCAGGGACTCCTACGAGCAGTACTTC.

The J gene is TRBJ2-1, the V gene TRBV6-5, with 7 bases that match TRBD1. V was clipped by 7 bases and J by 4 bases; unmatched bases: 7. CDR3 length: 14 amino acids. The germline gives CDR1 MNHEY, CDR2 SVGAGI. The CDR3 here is CASKEGARYNEQFF. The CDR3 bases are TGTGCCAGCAAAGAGGGGGCTAGGTACAATGAGCAGTTCTTC.